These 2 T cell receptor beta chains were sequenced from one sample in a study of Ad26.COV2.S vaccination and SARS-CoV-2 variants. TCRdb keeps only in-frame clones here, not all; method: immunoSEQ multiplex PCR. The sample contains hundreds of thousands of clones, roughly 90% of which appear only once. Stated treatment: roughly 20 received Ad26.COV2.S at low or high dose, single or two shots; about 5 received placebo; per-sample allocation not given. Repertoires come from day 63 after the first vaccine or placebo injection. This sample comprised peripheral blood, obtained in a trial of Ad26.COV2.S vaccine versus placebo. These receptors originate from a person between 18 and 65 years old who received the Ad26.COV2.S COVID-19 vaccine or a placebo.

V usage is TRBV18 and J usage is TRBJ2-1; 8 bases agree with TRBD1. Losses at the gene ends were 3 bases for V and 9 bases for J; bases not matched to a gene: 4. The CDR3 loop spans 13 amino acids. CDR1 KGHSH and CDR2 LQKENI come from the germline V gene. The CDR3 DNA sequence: TGTGCCAGCTCACCGGACAGGGATTTTGAGCAGTTCTTC. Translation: CASSPDRDFEQFF.

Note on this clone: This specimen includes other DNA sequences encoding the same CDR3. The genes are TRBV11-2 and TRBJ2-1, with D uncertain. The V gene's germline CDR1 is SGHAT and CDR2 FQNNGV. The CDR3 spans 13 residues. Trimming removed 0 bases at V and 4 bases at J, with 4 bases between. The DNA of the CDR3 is TGTGCCAGCAGCTTAGATGGGTACAATGAGCAGTTCTTC. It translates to CASSLDGYNEQFF.